What follows are 6 T cell receptor beta chains derived from one specimen sequenced in a study of molecular identifiers for immune sequencing clone quantification. TCRdb recomputed calls from the PCR reads with MiXCR, one row per CDR3 protein. The sample lists roughly 55,000 distinct CDR3 sequences, roughly 38% seen once, with 3.8% in the top ten. The sequenced sample consisted of naive CD8+ T cells from blood, with Jurkat cell RNA spiked in. Indicated subset: FACS-sorted CD8+CD4-CCR7+CD45RA+ naive T cells. These receptors were obtained from a human donor in good health. Some libraries in this study had Jurkat cell RNA spiked in.

This clonotype was seen a few times. V is TRBV5-6 and J is TRBJ1-1; tentatively, D is TRBD1 (5 bases). The V gene's germline CDR1 is SGHDT and CDR2 YYEEEE. The CDR3 loop spans 17 amino acids. The germline V and J ends were trimmed by 0 bases and 1 base, with 16 bases remaining between them. This chain's CDR3 is CASSLEGGTYQNTEAFF. In DNA form, the CDR3 reads TGTGCCAGCAGCTTGGAAGGAGGGACTTACCAGAACACTGAAGCTTTCTTT.

This clonotype was observed at least ten times. This rearrangement joins TRBV7-6 to TRBJ2-2, with 15 bases matching TRBD2. The germline CDR1 and CDR2 sequences are SGHVS and FNYEAQ. This CDR3 comprises 18 residues. Trimming removed 2 bases from V and 5 bases from J; junction bases left unmatched: 6. The CDR3 nucleotides are TGTGCCAGCAGCTTATATGTTGGACTAGCGGGAGGGACCGGGGAGCTGTTTTTT. As protein: CASSLYVGLAGGTGELFF.

About this clonotype itself: This may be a read error, as it is one base from a much larger clone. The V gene is TRBV25-1, the J gene TRBJ2-7; unclear D gene. Germline CDR1 reads MGHDK; CDR2 reads SYGVNS. Deletions cut 7 bases from V and 3 bases from J, with 13 bases between. CDR3 length: 13 amino acids. CDR3 amino acids: CASTLGVFYEQYF. The CDR3 bases are TGTGCCAGCACCCTTGGGGTTTTCTACGAGCAGTACTTC.

The V call is TRBV20-1, the J call TRBJ2-5; D is possibly TRBD2 (6 bases). The V gene's germline CDR1 is DFQATT and CDR2 SNEGSKA (reference sequence). The CDR3 runs 14 residues. V was shortened by 5 bases and J by 4 bases, with 17 bases between the two germline ends. The CDR3 sequence: CSAGTGLPGETQYF. DNA for the CDR3: TGCAGTGCTGGGACGGGACTTCCGGGAGAGACCCAGTACTTC.

This clonotype has more than one count but fewer than ten. The chain links TRBV5-6 to TRBJ2-3; 8 bases are shared with TRBD2. The CDR3 is 20 residues long. Germline assignment: CDR1 SGHDT and CDR2 YYEEEE. V was clipped by 4 bases and J by 1 base; unmatched bases: 20. The CDR3 DNA follows: TGTGCCAGCAGCCTGGACAGTATAATTGAAGCGGGAGCGGGCACAGATACGCAGTATTTT. This gives the protein CASSLDSIIEAGAGTDTQYF. The variable domain in full, completed from reference TRBV5-6 and TRBJ2-3, reads DAGVTQSPTHLIKTRGQQVTLRCSPKSGHDTVSWYQQALGQGPQFIFQYYEEEERQRGNFPDRFSGHQFPNYSSELNVNALLLGDSALYLCASSLDSIIEAGAGTDTQYFGPGTRLTVL.

The chain employs TRBV27 and TRBJ1-5, with D uncertain. The V gene lost 2 bases and the J gene lost 4 bases, with 9 bases spanning the gap. Germline V gives CDR1 MNHEY, CDR2 SMNVEV (reference sequence). The CDR3 has 14 residues. The CDR3 DNA reads TGTGCCAGCAGTTTAAACAGATCTAATCAGCCCCAGCATTTT. This translates into CASSLNRSNQPQHF.